The clone carrying this T cell receptor (beta chain) was seen ten or more times. Time point reported: after trial treatment. Stated treatment: LDRT plus nivolumab, ipilimumab, low-dose cyclophosphamide and aspirin (RACIN trial). Donors were administered nivolumab, ipilimumab, aspirin and low-dose cyclophosphamide, together with low-dose radiotherapy. The record originates from a study of low-dose radiotherapy and immunotherapy resistance in tumors. Trimming stripped 0 bases from V and 6 bases from J, with 8 bases between. Germline CDR1 reads MNHEY; CDR2 reads SMNVEV (reference sequence). This CDR3 is 13 amino acids long. Priming of first-strand cDNA relied on TRAV- and TRBV-specific primers (covering alpha and beta chains). The TCRs were subjected to amplification over approximately 18 PCR cycles employing a constant-region primer in conjunction with a V-primer adapter. In vitro transcription served to amplify the mRNA that had been isolated. MiXCR, run by TCRdb on the reads, gives a single entry per CDR3 protein. The sample has 30,000 or so distinct CDR3 sequences; around 47% are singletons.

The V call is TRBV27, the J call TRBJ1-2, with D uncertain. The TCR comes from a male donor with gallbladder cancer. The sample in question was PBMCs, obtained after low-dose radiotherapy plus immunotherapy. CDR3 loop: CASSLSWENGYTF. In nucleotides, the CDR3 is TGTGCCAGCAGTTTATCGTGGGAGAATGGCTACACCTTC.